This entry is about one TCR beta chain. Some clones are missing from TCRdb's copy, which holds only in-frame ones; the method was immunoSEQ multiplex PCR. The sample consists of approximately 61,000 clones, roughly four fifths of them appearing once. The sample comes from a study of blood T cell repertoires in COVID-19. The ends lost 1 base at V and 2 bases at J; junction bases unmatched: 6. The CDR3 is made up of 16 amino acids. In germline, CDR1 is MNHEY, CDR2 SMNVEV (reference sequence). The origin of this receptor is a man aged 45 to 65 with COVID-19, enrolled during active disease. The sequencing sample was made of peripheral blood. The gene calls are TRBV27 and TRBJ2-7; 9 bases match TRBD1. This chain's CDR3 is CASSLLGGTGPYEQYF. CDR3 DNA: TGTGCCAGCAGTTTATTAGGGGGGACAGGGCCCTACGAGCAGTACTTC.